The 32 T cell receptor beta chains listed next were all sequenced from one sample in a study of shared clonotypes between healthy human individuals. The assay was immunoSEQ multiplex PCR, and TCRdb's table has in-frame clones only and misses some. The sample holds approximately 1,000,000 clones, approximately 80% seen once. Sequencing used memory CD4+ T cells from PBMCs. Described subset: CD45RA-negative fraction. The receptors derive from a man between 18 and 29 years old in good health. Some clones in this sample may be carry-over from other donors' samples.

V and J are TRBV7-9 and TRBJ1-3; D is uncertain. The CDR3 extends over 16 amino acids. V lost 5 bases and J lost 2, with 16 bases in between. Germline V gene lookup returns CDR1 SEHNR and CDR2 FQNEAQ (reference sequence). DNA for the CDR3: TGTGCCAGCAGCCCACAAGCCCCCCGGACTGGAAACACCATATATTTT. This sequence encodes CASSPQAPRTGNTIYF.

This clone is a singleton in its sample. The chain joins TRBV19 to TRBJ2-1, with D possibly called TRBD1 or TRBD2 (6 bases each). Germline-derived CDR1 and CDR2 are LNHDA and SQIVND (reference sequence). Trimming stripped 3 bases from V and 9 bases from J, with 18 bases between. The length of the CDR3 is 15 residues. The CDR3 DNA reads TGTGCCAGTAGTATGATCGGGCAGGGGAGGAGTGAGCAGTTCTTC. Protein sequence: CASSMIGQGRSEQFF.

J is TRBJ2-1 and V is TRBV14; 11 bases fit TRBD2. V lost 4 bases, J lost 10 bases, and 3 bases stayed unmatched. The CDR3 covers 13 residues. Germline lookup yields CDR1 SGHDN and CDR2 FVKESK. CDR3 in DNA: TGTGCCAGCAGCCGAGTAGCGGGAGGGGAGCAGTTCTTC. The encoded protein is CASSRVAGGEQFF.

The rearrangement uses TRBV4-3 and TRBJ1-2; D perhaps matches TRBD1 (5 bases). The CDR3 totals 15 residues. The V end was cut by 5 bases, the J end by 7 bases, with 20 bases between. The germline V gene has CDR1 LGHNA and CDR2 YSLEER. The CDR3 DNA sequence: TGCGCCAGCAGCGACAGAAGCCAGGGATTAACTGGCTACACCTTC. This gives the protein CASSDRSQGLTGYTF.

The rearrangement uses TRBV28 and TRBJ2-1; no clear D gene. Germline V gene sequence: CDR1 MDHEN, CDR2 SYDVKM. V was pared by 8 bases and J by 9 bases, with 11 bases between. The CDR3 extends over 11 amino acids. The CDR3 protein is CASYRRAEQFF. CDR3 sequence (DNA): TGTGCCAGCTACCGACGGGCTGAGCAGTTCTTC.

The CDR3 loop reads CASSSPMGETQYF. The CDR3 nucleotides are TGTGCCAGCAGCTCGCCCATGGGAGAGACCCAGTACTTC. The chain has TRBV11-1 and TRBJ2-5; no clear D gene. This CDR3 region has 13 residues. Looked up from germline, CDR1 is SGHAT and CDR2 is FQDESV (reference sequence). V was shortened by 4 bases and J by 4 bases, with 10 bases between the two germline ends.

This clone appeared once. This clone may be a read error of a much larger clone one base away. The chain couples TRBV6-6 to TRBJ1-5, with D hard to call. The CDR3 contains 12 residues. The germline gives CDR1 MNHNY, CDR2 SVGAGI (reference sequence). V lost 5 bases, J lost 0 bases, and 2 bases lay in between. CDR3 in DNA: TGTGCCAGCAGTCATAGCAATCAGCCCCAGCATTTT. Its translation is CASSHSNQPQHF.

This sequence joins TRBV10-2 and TRBJ1-1; 8 bases map to TRBD1. V lost 6 bases, J lost 5 bases, and 2 bases stayed unmatched. CDR1 is WSHSY and CDR2 is SAAADI in the germline V gene. This CDR3 region has 12 residues. CDR3 sequence (DNA): TGCGCCAGCAGGAGACAGGGGACTGAAGCTTTCTTT. Residues: CASRRQGTEAFF.

This clone was seen only a few times. This chain joins TRBV7-2 and TRBJ1-1, with a weak D call TRBD1 (5 bases). V was trimmed by 1 base and J by 6 bases, leaving 21 bases between them. This CDR3 has 17 amino acids. CDR1 is SGHTA, CDR2 FQGNSA, per germline. The CDR3 here is CASSLDGARFLLAEAFF. Written as DNA, the CDR3 is TGTGCCAGCAGCTTAGATGGGGCTCGGTTTTTGCTCGCTGAAGCTTTCTTT.

The chain employs TRBV2 and TRBJ2-5; 16 bases are shared with TRBD2. This CDR3 comprises 21 residues. Germline assignment: CDR1 SNHLY and CDR2 FYNNEI. J lost 5 bases, V lost 1 base, and 16 bases had no gene match. The CDR3 bases are TGTGCCAGCAGTGAAGATTTCCCGGGACTAGCGGGAGGGGGGTATGGGGAGACCCAGTACTTC. Protein: CASSEDFPGLAGGGYGETQYF.

J is TRBJ2-3 and V is TRBV11-2; D is ambiguous. The germline CDR1 and CDR2 sequences are SGHAT and FQNNGV. V gave up 4 bases and J gave up 0 bases, with 8 bases separating them. The CDR3 extends over 14 amino acids. The CDR3 protein is CASSSGYSTDTQYF. CDR3 in DNA: TGTGCCAGCAGCTCTGGGTATAGCACAGATACGCAGTATTTT.

The chain combines TRBV27 with TRBJ1-5, with 11 bases matching TRBD1. V shed 5 bases and J 2 bases; nucleotides not matched to a gene: 8. Germline V CDR1 and CDR2: MNHEY, SMNVEV (reference sequence). The CDR3 is 17 amino acids. In nucleotides, the CDR3 is TGTGCCAGCAGTCCCCGGGGGACAGGGGGACGCAATCAGCCCCAGCATTTT. Protein sequence: CASSPRGTGGRNQPQHF.

Only a few counts were recorded for this clone. The chain employs TRBV10-1 and TRBJ2-5, with D perhaps matching TRBD1 (5 bases). The CDR3 is 15 residues long. Deletions cut 0 bases from V and 5 bases from J, with 13 bases between. Germline CDR1 reads WNHNN; CDR2 reads SYGVQD (reference sequence). CDR3 residues: CASSESGRAMETQYF. The CDR3 nucleotides read TGCGCCAGCAGTGAGTCGGGCAGGGCTATGGAGACCCAGTACTTC.

The chain couples TRBV6-1 to TRBJ1-5, with D tentatively TRBD1 (5 bases). V was shortened by 5 bases and J by 2 bases, with 13 bases between the two germline ends. Germline assignment: CDR1 MNHNS and CDR2 SASEGT. This CDR3 contains 15 residues. The CDR3 reads CASSLQGMGNQPQHF. CDR3 coding DNA: TGTGCCAGCAGTCTTCAGGGTATGGGCAATCAGCCCCAGCATTTT.

The V and J genes are TRBV11-2 and TRBJ2-4, with D possibly TRBD1 on 5 matching bases. Trimming pared 0 bases from V and 3 bases from J, leaving 15 bases between. Germline lookup yields CDR1 SGHAT and CDR2 FQNNGV. The CDR3 runs to 17 residues. The CDR3 is CASSLDQAGWVKNIQYF. DNA of the CDR3: TGTGCCAGCAGCTTAGATCAGGCAGGGTGGGTCAAAAACATTCAGTACTTC. The full variable domain, in which reference TRBV11-2 and TRBJ2-4 provide the parts outside the CDR3, is EAGVAQSPRYKIIEKRQSVAFWCNPISGHATLYWYQQILGQGPKLLIQFQNNGVVDDSQLPKDRFSAERLKGVDSTLKIQPAKLEDSAVYLCASSLDQAGWVKNIQYFGAGTRLSVL.

The gene calls are TRBV6-1 and TRBJ2-3; D call uncertain. Germline loops: CDR1 MNHNS, CDR2 SASEGT. V was trimmed by 0 bases and J by 2 bases, leaving 9 bases between them. The CDR3 has 15 residues. CDR3 residues: CASSEALRPTDTQYF. The CDR3 DNA sequence: TGTGCCAGCAGTGAAGCGCTTAGACCCACAGATACGCAGTATTTT.

The chain uses TRBV6-6 and TRBJ2-5; 7 bases are shared with TRBD2. The CDR3 has 14 amino acids. With 8 bases clipped from V and 5 bases from J, the junction kept 11 bases outside the gene matches. In germline, CDR1 is MNHNY, CDR2 SVGAGI (reference sequence). CDR3 sequence: CASRLAVWGETQYF. For the CDR3, the DNA is TGTGCCAGCCGGCTAGCGGTATGGGGGGAGACCCAGTACTTC.

V gene TRBV5-1 combines with J gene TRBJ1-1; D uncertain. Germline assignment: CDR1 SGHRS and CDR2 YFSETQ. CDR3 length: 14 residues. Trimming cost V 1 base and J 1 base, with 8 bases left between them. CDR3 amino acids: CASSLNDKNTEAFF. Here the CDR3 DNA reads TGCGCCAGCAGCTTGAACGACAAGAACACTGAAGCTTTCTTT. The full variable domain, with the rest looked up from reference TRBV5-1 and TRBJ1-1, is KAGVTQTPRYLIKTRGQQVTLSCSPISGHRSVSWYQQTPGQGLQFLFEYFSETQRNKGNFPGRFSGRQFSNSRSEMNVSTLELGDSALYLCASSLNDKNTEAFFGQGTRLTVV.

This chain uses TRBV2 with TRBJ1-3; 8 bases agree with TRBD1. This CDR3 has 16 residues. Germline CDR1 reads SNHLY; CDR2 reads FYNNEI. V lost 6 bases, J lost 3 bases, and 10 bases stayed unmatched. The CDR3 DNA follows: TGTGCCAGCAGCCCCCGGACAGGGATCATTGGAAACACCATATATTTT. It encodes CASSPRTGIIGNTIYF. The full variable domain, in which reference TRBV2 and TRBJ1-3 provide the parts outside the CDR3, is EPEVTQTPSHQVTQMGQEVILRCVPISNHLYFYWYRQILGQKVEFLVSFYNNEISEKSEIFDDQFSVERPDGSNFTLKIRSTKLEDSAMYFCASSPRTGIIGNTIYFGEGSWLTVV.

This clone was seen only once. V gene TRBV2 combines with J gene TRBJ2-7; D is perhaps TRBD1 (8 bases). The germline CDR1 and CDR2 sequences are SNHLY and FYNNEI. This CDR3 is 15 amino acids long. Trimming cost V 7 bases and J 6 bases, with 22 bases left between them. The CDR3 DNA reads as TGTGCCAGCACCGTCACCGGGACAGGCGGGGGCGAGCAGTACTTC. This translates into CASTVTGTGGGEQYF. Complete variable domain (other parts from reference TRBV2 and TRBJ2-7): EPEVTQTPSHQVTQMGQEVILRCVPISNHLYFYWYRQILGQKVEFLVSFYNNEISEKSEIFDDQFSVERPDGSNFTLKIRSTKLEDSAMYFCASTVTGTGGGEQYFGPGTRLTVT.

The V and J genes are TRBV29-1 and TRBJ1-2; D is perhaps TRBD1 (5 bases). Germline V CDR1 and CDR2: SQVTM, ANQGSEA. This CDR3 is built from 13 residues. Trimming pared 7 bases from V and 0 bases from J, leaving 12 bases between. The CDR3 is CSEEKTANYGYTF. The CDR3 region has the DNA TGCAGCGAGGAAAAGACAGCTAACTATGGCTACACCTTC.

In its sample, this clone was seen a few times. The genes are TRBV5-1 and TRBJ2-5; D tentatively fits TRBD1 or TRBD2 (6 bases each). Per germline, CDR1 SGHRS and CDR2 YFSETQ. Trimming shortened V by 3 bases and J by 2 bases, and 20 bases separated the two germline ends. The CDR3 runs 17 residues. As DNA, the CDR3 is TGCGCCAGCAGCTCGATGAAGACAGAGGGGGGACAAGAGACCCAGTACTTC. Its protein product is CASSSMKTEGGQETQYF. Full variable domain (rest looked up from reference TRBV5-1 and TRBJ2-5): KAGVTQTPRYLIKTRGQQVTLSCSPISGHRSVSWYQQTPGQGLQFLFEYFSETQRNKGNFPGRFSGRQFSNSRSEMNVSTLELGDSALYLCASSSMKTEGGQETQYFGPGTRLLVL.

The rearrangement uses TRBV20-1 and TRBJ1-2; D uncertain. Trimming cost V 0 bases and J 7 bases, with 6 bases left between them. The CDR3 runs to 11 residues. Germline values: CDR1 DFQATT, CDR2 SNEGSKA (reference sequence). CDR3 in amino acids: CSARDRVGYTF. CDR3 in DNA: TGCAGTGCTAGAGATCGAGTTGGCTACACCTTC.

CDR3 bases: TGTGCCAGCAGCCCCGGACTAGCGAGAGGCTACGAGCAGTACTTC. Translated, it gives CASSPGLARGYEQYF. The rearrangement links TRBV7-3 to TRBJ2-7, with 9 bases matching TRBD2. This CDR3 is 15 amino acids long. V gave up 5 bases and J gave up 3 bases; unmatched junction bases: 8. The V gene's germline CDR1 is SGHTA and CDR2 FQGTGA.

The chain uses TRBV28 and TRBJ2-7, with 9 positions matching TRBD1. Trimming removed 5 bases from V and 2 bases from J; junction bases left unmatched: 10. This CDR3 comprises 16 residues. Germline CDR1 and CDR2: MDHEN and SYDVKM. In DNA form, the CDR3 reads TGTGCCAGCAGTGAGCCTCTCGGGACAGGGCCCTACGAGCAGTACTTC. Protein product: CASSEPLGTGPYEQYF.

The chain uses TRBV30 and TRBJ2-3; D not resolved. V shed 0 bases and J shed 8 bases, with 9 bases lying between them. The CDR3 length is 12 residues. Germline V gene data show CDR1 as GTSNPN and CDR2 as SVGIG (reference sequence). The CDR3 sequence: CAWSVLSGTQYF. The DNA for the CDR3 is TGTGCCTGGAGTGTACTCTCTGGTACGCAGTATTTT.

In DNA, the CDR3 is TGTGCCAGTAGTATACAGGGTGGGGCCAACGTCCTGACTTTC. Residues: CASSIQGGANVLTF. This sequence joins TRBV19 and TRBJ2-6, with D maybe TRBD1 (5 bases). In germline, CDR1 is LNHDA, CDR2 SQIVND (reference sequence). V was shortened by 2 bases and J by 3 bases, with 5 bases between the two germline ends. The CDR3 runs to 14 residues.

J is TRBJ1-2 and V is TRBV10-2; no clear D gene. Looked up from germline, CDR1 is WSHSY and CDR2 is SAAADI. V was trimmed by 2 bases and J by 5 bases, leaving 6 bases between them. The CDR3 totals 12 residues. CDR3 in amino acids: CASSERQYGYTF. CDR3 DNA sequence: TGCGCCAGCAGTGAGCGCCAGTATGGCTACACCTTC.

V gene TRBV11-2 combines with J gene TRBJ2-7; weak D call: TRBD2 (6 bases). The CDR3 covers 11 residues. Germline assignment: CDR1 SGHAT and CDR2 FQNNGV. The ends were cut back, 1 base at V and 12 bases at J, with 10 bases in the middle. The CDR3 nucleotides read TGTGCCAGCAGCTTAGCGGGAGTTCTGTACTTC. Its protein is CASSLAGVLYF.

The chain couples TRBV27 to TRBJ1-4; D remains ambiguous. The germline V gene encodes CDR1 MNHEY and CDR2 SMNVEV (reference sequence). The ends were cut back, 2 bases at V and 0 bases at J, with 13 bases in the middle. CDR3 length: 17 residues. The CDR3 coding sequence is TGTGCCAGCAGTTTAAACCCCAGGACCGCAACTAATGAAAAACTGTTTTTT. This translates into CASSLNPRTATNEKLFF.

The gene calls are TRBV29-1 and TRBJ1-4; D remains ambiguous. V was trimmed by 5 bases and J by 4 bases, leaving 5 bases between them. The germline V gene has CDR1 SQVTM and CDR2 ANQGSEA. This CDR3 region has 11 residues. The CDR3 DNA reads as TGCAGCGTTCAGTTTAATGAAAAACTGTTTTTT. As protein: CSVQFNEKLFF.

The CDR3 reads CASSSQTNTGELFF. DNA of the CDR3: TGTGCCAGCAGCTCCCAGACGAACACCGGGGAGCTGTTTTTT. The chain recombines TRBV7-3 with TRBJ2-2; D ambiguous. Between the trimmed V and J ends, which lost 4 bases and 0 bases, there was a span of 6 bases. The CDR3 consists of 14 residues. Per germline, CDR1 SGHTA and CDR2 FQGTGA.